The next 21 T cell receptor beta chains were all read from a single sample in a study of blood T cell repertoires in COVID-19. Sequencing was performed with immunoSEQ multiplex PCR; in TCRdb, only in-frame clones are kept and a portion is missing. The sample includes fewer than 250,000 clones, roughly 84% of them seen just once. The sample taken for sequencing was peripheral blood. The receptor source for this set is a man under 40 with active or convalescent COVID-19.

The J gene is TRBJ2-5, the V gene TRBV4-1, with 7 bases that match TRBD1. CDR3 size: 15 residues. Trimming at V came to 0 bases and at J to 0 bases, leaving 1 base not matched to a gene. Germline CDR1 MGHRA, CDR2 YSYEKL. CDR3 in amino acids: CASSQEDRYQETQYF. The CDR3 coding sequence is TGCGCCAGCAGCCAAGAGGACAGGTACCAAGAGACCCAGTACTTC.

The chain uses TRBV7-2 and TRBJ2-7, with 10 positions matching TRBD1. CDR3 length equals 14 residues. V dropped 7 bases and J dropped 7; count of bases not matched to a gene: 10. Germline CDR1 reads SGHTA; CDR2 reads FQGNSA. The CDR3 bases are TGTGCCAGCACCCGGGACAGGGGATCAGGAGAGCAGTACTTC. This sequence encodes CASTRDRGSGEQYF.

The chain recombines TRBV9 with TRBJ1-6; TRBD1 might be the D (6 bases). The V end was cut by 4 bases, the J end by 6 bases, with 14 bases between. Germline V gene data show CDR1 as SGDLS and CDR2 as YYNGEE. CDR3 length: 15 residues. The CDR3 is CASSRDQGSNSPLHF. CDR3 in DNA: TGTGCCAGCAGCAGAGACCAGGGGAGTAATTCACCCCTCCACTTT.

The V and J genes are TRBV12-3 or TRBV12-4 and TRBJ1-4, with D possibly being TRBD1 (5 bases). CDR3 length: 12 residues. V shed 7 bases and J shed 8 bases, with 11 bases lying between them. Here the CDR3 reads CASTWGSEKLFF. As DNA, the CDR3 is TGTGCCAGCACCTGGGGCAGCGAAAAACTGTTTTTT.

This rearrangement joins TRBV5-5 to TRBJ2-7; D not resolved. V shed 1 base and J shed 0 bases, with 8 bases lying between them. Looked up from germline, CDR1 is SGHKS and CDR2 is YYEKEE (reference sequence). The CDR3 is made up of 14 amino acids. The CDR3 DNA reads as TGTGCCAGCAGCTTGACGCCACACTCCTACGAGCAGTACTTC. It yields the protein CASSLTPHSYEQYF.

V is TRBV7-2 and J is TRBJ2-3; TRBD1 might be the D (6 bases). Germline CDR1 and CDR2: SGHTA and FQGNSA. Trimming took off 1 base at V and 1 base at J, with 9 bases between the two ends. The CDR3 spans 15 residues. CDR3 protein: CASSLEGVGTDTQYF. DNA of the CDR3: TGTGCCAGCAGCTTAGAGGGGGTCGGCACAGATACGCAGTATTTT.

CDR3 sequence: CAARGRPDTEAFF. In nucleotides, the CDR3 is TGTGCCGCGAGGGGGCGGCCGGACACTGAAGCTTTCTTT. The chain carries TRBV5-4 and TRBJ1-1; 7 bases are shared with TRBD1. Looked up from germline, CDR1 is SGHNT and CDR2 is YYREEE (reference sequence). Losses at the gene ends were 10 bases for V and 3 bases for J; bases not matched to a gene: 9. CDR3 length equals 13 residues.

The chain employs TRBV4-1 and TRBJ1-1; D is undetermined. V was trimmed by 3 bases and J by 1 base, leaving 9 bases between them. The CDR3 consists of 14 residues. The germline gives CDR1 MGHRA, CDR2 YSYEKL. The CDR3 sequence: CASSHLQPNTEAFF. The CDR3 DNA is TGCGCCAGCAGCCACCTACAGCCGAACACTGAAGCTTTCTTT.

V is TRBV7-9 and J is TRBJ2-1, with TRBD2 matching over 8 bases. The CDR3 is made up of 14 amino acids. The J segment lost 15 bases and the V segment lost 1 base, leaving 11 bases of the junction unmatched. Looked up from germline, CDR1 is SEHNR and CDR2 is FQNEAQ (reference sequence). DNA for the CDR3: TGTGCCAGCAGCTTAGAGCGCCCGGGACTAGGGCTGTTCTTC. It specifies CASSLERPGLGLFF.

This chain uses TRBV14 with TRBJ2-5; 7 positions agree with TRBD2. The CDR3 extends over 17 amino acids. Germline lookup yields CDR1 SGHDN and CDR2 FVKESK. The ends lost 0 bases at V and 5 bases at J; junction bases unmatched: 12. CDR3 DNA sequence: TGTGCCAGCAGCCAAGATCTACGGACTAGTTATTTGGAGACCCAGTACTTC. It translates to CASSQDLRTSYLETQYF.

This chain links TRBV5-1 with TRBJ2-4, with TRBD2 matching over 9 bases. After removal of 2 bases from V and 6 bases from J, the junction contained 9 bases not matched to a gene. Germline CDR1 SGHRS, CDR2 YFSETQ. This CDR3 contains 16 residues. CDR3 DNA: TGCGCCAGCAGCTTAGAAAGCGGGAGGCGGATAAACATTCAGTACTTC. Its translation: CASSLESGRRINIQYF.

The J gene is TRBJ2-1, the V gene TRBV7-2; 8 bases map to TRBD2. CDR3 length: 16 residues. V shed 2 bases and J 4 bases; nucleotides not matched to a gene: 7. CDR1 is SGHTA, CDR2 FQGNSA, per germline. In nucleotides, the CDR3 is TGTGCCAGCAGCTTATTGGCGGGAGGCCGGTACAATGAGCAGTTCTTC. Protein: CASSLLAGGRYNEQFF.

V and J are TRBV2 and TRBJ1-3; tentatively, D is TRBD1 (6 bases). Trimming stripped 7 bases from V and 2 bases from J, with 18 bases between. The length of the CDR3 is 16 residues. CDR1 is SNHLY, CDR2 FYNNEI, per germline. CDR3 protein: CASKILQGYPGNTIYF. As DNA, the CDR3 is TGTGCCAGCAAGATTCTCCAGGGGTACCCTGGAAACACCATATATTTT.

The chain combines TRBV11-2 with TRBJ2-1; tentatively, D is TRBD1 (6 bases). This CDR3 contains 15 residues. V lost 3 bases and J lost 0, with 9 bases in between. From germline, CDR1 is SGHAT and CDR2 FQNNGV. Written as DNA, the CDR3 is TGTGCCAGCAGCTTGACAGGTTTCTCCTACAATGAGCAGTTCTTC. It encodes CASSLTGFSYNEQFF.

J is TRBJ2-7 and V is TRBV7-2; 9 nucleotides align to TRBD2. Germline V gives CDR1 SGHTA, CDR2 FQGNSA. V lost 5 bases to trimming and J lost 6 bases; unmatched junction nucleotides: 5. The CDR3 length is 13 residues. The CDR3 here is CASSPSGIVEQYF. The CDR3 DNA reads TGTGCCAGCAGCCCTAGCGGGATTGTCGAGCAGTACTTC. Drawing the rest from reference TRBV7-2 and TRBJ2-7, the complete variable domain is GAGVSQSPSNKVTEKGKDVELRCDPISGHTALYWYRQSLGQGLEFLIYFQGNSAPDKSGLPSDRFSAERTGGSVSTLTIQRTQQEDSAVYLCASSPSGIVEQYFGPGTRLTVT.

The chain carries TRBV6-1 and TRBJ2-3, with 7 bases lining up with TRBD2. The CDR3 contains 14 residues. V trimming: 2 bases; J trimming: 8 bases; junction bases outside the gene matches: 7. Per germline, CDR1 MNHNS and CDR2 SASEGT. The DNA for the CDR3 is TGTGCCAGCAGTGAACGAGGGAGGGTCGGTACGCAGTATTTT. This gives the protein CASSERGRVGTQYF.

This chain joins TRBV6-2 or TRBV6-3 and TRBJ2-5, with D unresolved. The CDR3 consists of 17 residues. V lost 4 bases, J lost 0 bases, and 18 bases lay in between. Germline V gene lookup returns CDR1 MNHEY and CDR2 SVGEGT. The DNA for the CDR3 is TGTGCCAGCAGTTCCCCGCCCGCAAACAAGTACCAAGAGACCCAGTACTTC. Its translation: CASSSPPANKYQETQYF.

The chain couples TRBV6-5 to TRBJ1-2, with a weak D call TRBD1 (5 bases). Between the trimmed V and J ends, which lost 10 bases and 3 bases, there was a span of 12 bases. This CDR3 has 12 residues. The germline CDR1 and CDR2 sequences are MNHEY and SVGAGI. The CDR3 here is CATRQTDYGYTF. CDR3 nucleotides: TGTGCCACGCGACAGACAGACTATGGCTACACCTTC.

The chain links TRBV2 to TRBJ1-2; tentatively, D is TRBD1 (5 bases). Germline V gene data show CDR1 as SNHLY and CDR2 as FYNNEI. The CDR3 spans 13 residues. Trimming shortened V by 7 bases and J by 4 bases, and 13 bases separated the two germline ends. The CDR3 reads CASIRDSGYGYTF. The CDR3 region has the DNA TGTGCCAGCATTAGGGACTCGGGCTATGGCTACACCTTC.

This chain connects TRBV28 to TRBJ2-1; 8 bases match TRBD1. The CDR3 is 14 amino acids. Germline V lookup: CDR1 MDHEN, CDR2 SYDVKM. V dropped 5 bases and J dropped 7; count of bases not matched to a gene: 7. The CDR3 coding sequence is TGTGCCAGCAGTCATGGACAGGGCGGGAATGAGCAGTTCTTC. This gives the protein CASSHGQGGNEQFF.

The rearrangement links TRBV3-1 (or the pseudogene TRBV3-2) to TRBJ2-3; 9 positions match TRBD1. The V and J ends lost 5 bases and 4 bases, in that order; junction bases with no gene match: 13. Germline CDR1 is LGHDT and CDR2 is YNNKEL (reference sequence). The CDR3 consists of 17 residues. Here the CDR3 reads CASSARNIRQGADTQYF. DNA for the CDR3: TGTGCCAGCAGCGCAAGAAACATCCGACAGGGGGCAGATACGCAGTATTTT.